This T cell receptor beta chain was obtained from a study of PD-1 blockade in classical Hodgkin lymphoma. The study's findings and limits: Repertoires differed for reasons still undefined, possibly disease activity or prior therapy. Complete responders had baseline diversity similar to newly diagnosed patients. While CD8+ TCR diversity did not rise significantly by C4D1, CD4+ TCR diversity did.

CDR3 size: 12 residues. V was cut by 2 bases and J by 5 bases, with 6 bases left in between. Germline assignment: CDR1 ENHRY and CDR2 SYGVKD. Profiled with immunoSEQ multiplex PCR; TCRdb holds only in-frame clones, not every one. Of 20,000 to 25,000 clones in the sample, approximately 70% are singletons; the top ten hold approximately 3.4%. The patients all showed relapse after autologous stem cell transplantation, while their brentuximab vedotin exposure varied. Complete response, partial response or progressive disease was each patient's best response. In the case of this clone: Its antigen remains unknown.

The chain combines TRBV10-3 with TRBJ1-1; D not resolved. This TCR came from a human donor with classical Hodgkin lymphoma. The sequenced sample was peripheral blood mononuclear cells (PBMCs), obtained at baseline. The CDR3 DNA sequence: TGTGCCATCAGTGAGGGGTTAACTGAAGCTTTCTTT. Translation gives CAISEGLTEAFF.